These 14 T cell receptor beta chains were all obtained from the same sample, sequenced in a study of HIV-infected patients and healthy controls. Whole blood was used without fractionation, so all unsorted peripheral T cells were included. Around 0.5 ug RNA was reverse transcribed with alpha and beta constant-region primers. Separate chain-specific third strand synthesis with multiplexing indices produced the alpha and beta libraries. One entry per CDR3 protein results from TCRdb running MiXCR on the 5' RACE reads. The data contain under 20,000 distinct CDR3 sequences, about 9.4% of them seen just once; the ten biggest clones take up more than 2.5%. Sequencing was carried out using blood. Receptors were obtained from an adult in good health.

There are a few counts of this clonotype. CDR3 sequence reads: CATSDFKGTGTSGRARYNEQFF. CDR3 bases: TGTGCCACCAGTGATTTTAAAGGCACCGGGACTAGCGGGAGGGCCCGTTACAATGAGCAGTTCTTC. The rearrangement links TRBV24-1 to TRBJ2-1, with TRBD2 matching over 16 bases. Germline CDR1 reads KGHDR; CDR2 reads SFDVKD. This CDR3 is built from 22 residues. Trimming removed 1 base from V and 4 bases from J; junction bases left unmatched: 15.

This clonotype is termed medium-sized (0.01 to 0.1%). The V call is TRBV27, the J call TRBJ2-1; D is perhaps TRBD2 (6 bases). The length of the CDR3 is 17 residues. The germline V gene has CDR1 MNHEY and CDR2 SMNVEV (reference sequence). The V and J ends lost 4 bases and 3 bases respectively, with 19 bases between them. The CDR3, as DNA: TGTGCCAGCAGTTCCCCCCTGGCGGGGTCCCACTACAATGAGCAGTTCTTC. It translates to CASSSPLAGSHYNEQFF.

This clonotype was counted ten times or more. The genes are TRBV25-1 and TRBJ2-3; D perhaps matches TRBD2 (5 bases). V was shortened by 6 bases and J by 7 bases, with 11 bases between the two germline ends. Germline-derived CDR1 and CDR2 are MGHDK and SYGVNS. The CDR3 totals 12 residues. CDR3 sequence (DNA): TGTGCCAGCAGGGCCGGACTGTATACGCAGTATTTT. This encodes CASRAGLYTQYF.

This clonotype was detected ten times or more. This chain links TRBV4-3 with TRBJ1-4; D not certain. The V end was cut by 0 bases, the J end by 2 bases, with 25 bases between. The CDR3 runs to 21 residues. Germline V gives CDR1 LGHNA, CDR2 YSLEER. The CDR3 spells CASSQDLQSVAGVGTNEKLFF. CDR3 in DNA: TGCGCCAGCAGCCAAGATCTACAATCCGTGGCGGGTGTTGGGACTAATGAAAAACTGTTTTTT.

This clonotype was recorded at least ten times. The CDR3 region has the DNA TGCAGTGCACCGGGACAGGGGGCAATGACCGGGGAGCTGTTTTTT. Encoded protein: CSAPGQGAMTGELFF. This chain uses TRBV20-1 with TRBJ2-2; 12 bases align to TRBD1. V shed 6 bases, J shed 5 bases, and the junction held 7 bases outside the gene matches. Germline V CDR1 and CDR2: DFQATT, SNEGSKA (reference sequence). This CDR3 spans 15 amino acids.

By sample share, this clonotype is medium-sized. The chain uses TRBV12-3 or TRBV12-4 and TRBJ2-1; tentative D call: TRBD2 (5 bases). The CDR3 sequence is 13 residues long. The germline V and J ends were trimmed by 4 bases and 6 bases, with 10 bases remaining between them. CDR3 amino acids: CASSSTGVNEQFF. The CDR3 DNA reads as TGTGCCAGCAGTTCGACCGGGGTCAATGAGCAGTTCTTC.

This rearrangement joins TRBV10-3 to TRBJ2-7; no firm D call. Germline CDR1 is ENHRY and CDR2 is SYGVKD. With 5 bases removed from V and 4 bases from J, the gap between germline ends came to 12 bases. There are 13 residues in the CDR3. CDR3 amino acids: CAISPHDEYEQYF. The CDR3 DNA reads as TGTGCCATCAGTCCTCACGACGAGTACGAGCAGTACTTC.

This clonotype occurred many times. The chain employs TRBV5-1 and TRBJ2-3; the match to TRBD2 covers 9 bases. CDR3 length equals 16 residues. The germline CDR1 and CDR2 sequences are SGHRS and YFSETQ. V was pared by 1 base and J by 5 bases, with 8 bases of the junction left unmatched. This chain's CDR3 is CASSLPAGGAGDTQYF. The CDR3 nucleotides are TGCGCCAGCAGCTTGCCAGCGGGAGGCGCCGGAGATACGCAGTATTTT.

This clonotype was found many times. In nucleotides, the CDR3 is TGTGCCAGCTGGGACAGGGGGCGACTGAACACTGAAGCTTTCTTT. Amino acids: CASWDRGRLNTEAFF. This chain uses TRBV12-3 or TRBV12-4 with TRBJ1-1; 12 positions agree with TRBD1. CDR3 length equals 15 residues. With V trimmed by 8 bases and J by 0 bases, 4 bases remained unmatched.

A few counts support this clonotype. The chain is built from TRBV6-5 and TRBJ1-6; 8 bases map to TRBD1. The V and J ends lost 0 bases and 9 bases, in that order; junction bases with no gene match: 7. The CDR3 extends over 16 amino acids. CDR1 is MNHEY, CDR2 SVGAGI, per germline. CDR3 protein: CASSYSTGEGSSPLHF. The CDR3 nucleotides are TGTGCCAGCAGTTACTCGACAGGGGAAGGTAGTTCACCCCTCCACTTT.

This clonotype has just a few counts. V and J are TRBV3-1 and TRBJ2-7, with D hard to call. V gave up 4 bases and J gave up 3 bases, with 16 bases separating them. This CDR3 is built from 15 residues. Germline CDR1 LGHDT, CDR2 YNNKEL (reference sequence). In DNA form, the CDR3 reads TGTGCCAGCAGCCGGAGCGCCGGGCCGGACTACGAGCAGTACTTC. This sequence encodes CASSRSAGPDYEQYF.

This clonotype was counted ten times or more. The V gene is TRBV20-1, the J gene TRBJ2-7, with 8 nucleotides matching TRBD1. This CDR3 is 13 amino acids long. With V trimmed by 6 bases and J by 2 bases, 6 bases remained unmatched. The germline gives CDR1 DFQATT, CDR2 SNEGSKA (reference sequence). The CDR3: CSARQGSTYEQYF. DNA for the CDR3: TGCAGTGCCAGACAGGGGAGCACCTACGAGCAGTACTTC.

The table lists this clonotype with many counts. The rearrangement links TRBV29-1 to TRBJ1-1, with D unclear. The CDR3 extends over 15 amino acids. V was trimmed by 8 bases and J by 5 bases, leaving 24 bases between them. Germline CDR1 and CDR2: SQVTM and ANQGSEA. This chain's CDR3 is CSYQDGYAGRTEAFF. CDR3 DNA sequence: TGCAGCTACCAAGACGGTTACGCTGGAAGGACTGAAGCTTTCTTT. Full variable domain (outside the CDR3, taken from reference TRBV29-1 and TRBJ1-1): SAVISQKPSRDICQRGTSLTIQCQVDSQVTMMFWYRQQPGQSLTLIATANQGSEATYESGFVIDKFPISRPNLTFSTLTVSNMSPEDSSIYLCSYQDGYAGRTEAFFGQGTRLTVV.

This clonotype is classed as medium-sized. The chain is built from TRBV25-1 and TRBJ2-5, with D tentatively TRBD2 (7 bases). The CDR3 is 13 residues long. The V gene lost 3 bases and the J gene lost 7 bases, with 12 bases spanning the gap. Germline V gene lookup returns CDR1 MGHDK and CDR2 SYGVNS. The CDR3, as DNA: TGTGCCAGCAGTGACGGGGGGCTTGGGACCCAGTACTTC. It yields the protein CASSDGGLGTQYF.